This TCR beta chain stems from a study of blood T cell repertoires in COVID-19. Germline lookup yields CDR1 SGHKS and CDR2 YYEKEE (reference sequence). CDR3 size: 15 residues. The V gene end was trimmed by 4 bases and the J gene end by 7 bases; junction bases not matched to a gene: 9. Patients at the Seattle site were enrolled during active infection and followed longitudinally. Per the study methods: The authors estimated nucleated cell counts from reference gene primer amplification. Sequencing was performed with immunoSEQ multiplex PCR; in TCRdb, only in-frame clones are kept and a portion is missing. D and trimming come from the DNA, and the V and J calls and clone size come from that table. The sample includes approximately 280,000 clones, approximately 84% of them seen just once.

The sequence was obtained from a human donor with COVID-19, enrolled during active disease. The donor label of this sample is uncertain. The sequencing sample was made of peripheral blood. The rearrangement links TRBV5-5 to TRBJ1-5; 9 bases are a match to TRBD1. The CDR3: CASSPGQGIQQPQHF. The CDR3 DNA follows: TGTGCCAGCAGCCCCGGACAGGGGATCCAACAGCCCCAGCATTTT.